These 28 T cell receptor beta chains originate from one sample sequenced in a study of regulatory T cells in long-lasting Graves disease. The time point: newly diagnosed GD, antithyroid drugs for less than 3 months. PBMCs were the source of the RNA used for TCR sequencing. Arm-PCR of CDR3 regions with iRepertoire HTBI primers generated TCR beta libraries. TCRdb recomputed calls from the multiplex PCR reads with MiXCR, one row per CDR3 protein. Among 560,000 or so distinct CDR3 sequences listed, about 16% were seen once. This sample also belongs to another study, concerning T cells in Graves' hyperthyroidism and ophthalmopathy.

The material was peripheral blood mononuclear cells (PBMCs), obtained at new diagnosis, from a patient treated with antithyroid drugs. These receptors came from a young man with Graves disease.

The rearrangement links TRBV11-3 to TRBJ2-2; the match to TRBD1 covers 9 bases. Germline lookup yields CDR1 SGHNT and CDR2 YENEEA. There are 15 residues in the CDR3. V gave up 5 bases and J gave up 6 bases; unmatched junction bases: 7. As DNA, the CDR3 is TGTGCCAGCAGCCCCCGACAGGGGGGATCCGGGGAGCTGTTTTTT. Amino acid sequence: CASSPRQGGSGELFF. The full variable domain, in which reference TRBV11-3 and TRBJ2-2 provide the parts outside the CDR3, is EAGVVQSPRYKIIEKKQPVAFWCNPISGHNTLYWYLQNLGQGPELLIRYENEEAVDDSQLPKDRFSAERLKGVDSTLKIQPAELGDSAVYLCASSPRQGGSGELFFGEGSRLTVL.

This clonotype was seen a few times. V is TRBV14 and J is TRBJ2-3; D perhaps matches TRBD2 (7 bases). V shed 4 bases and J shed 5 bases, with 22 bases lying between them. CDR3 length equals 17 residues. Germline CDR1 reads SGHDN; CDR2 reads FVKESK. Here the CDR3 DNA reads TGTGCCAGCAGCCCAAGAGGGGGGGACCTTGCGCGAGATACGCAGTATTTT. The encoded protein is CASSPRGGDLARDTQYF.

The DNA for the CDR3 is TGCGCCAGCAGCCCGCCTAGCCTCAATGAGCAGTTCTTC. Protein: CASSPPSLNEQFF. The V and J genes are TRBV5-1 and TRBJ2-1, with a tentative D call TRBD2 (5 bases). Germline CDR1 reads SGHRS; CDR2 reads YFSETQ. Trimming left V 4 bases short and J 6 bases short, with 11 bases between. CDR3 length equals 13 residues.

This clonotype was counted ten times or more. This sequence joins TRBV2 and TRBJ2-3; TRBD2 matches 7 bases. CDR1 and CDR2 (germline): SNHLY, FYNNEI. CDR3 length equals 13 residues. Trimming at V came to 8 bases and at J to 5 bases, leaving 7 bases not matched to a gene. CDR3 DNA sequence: TGTGCCAGCTCGCGGGAGCACAAAGATACGCAGTATTTT. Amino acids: CASSREHKDTQYF.

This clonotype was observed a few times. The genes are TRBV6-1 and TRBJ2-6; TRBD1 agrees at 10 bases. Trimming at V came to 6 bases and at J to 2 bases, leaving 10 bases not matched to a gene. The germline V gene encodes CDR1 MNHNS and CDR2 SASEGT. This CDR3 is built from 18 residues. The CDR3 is CASSPYGQGDTGANVLTF. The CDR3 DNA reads TGTGCCAGCAGCCCTTACGGACAGGGGGATACTGGGGCCAACGTCCTGACTTTC.

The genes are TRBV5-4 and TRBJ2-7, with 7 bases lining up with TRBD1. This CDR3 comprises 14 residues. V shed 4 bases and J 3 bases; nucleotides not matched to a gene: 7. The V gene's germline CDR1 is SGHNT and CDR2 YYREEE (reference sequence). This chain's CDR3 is CASSPPGQNYEQYF. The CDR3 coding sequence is TGTGCCAGCAGCCCTCCGGGACAGAACTACGAGCAGTACTTC.

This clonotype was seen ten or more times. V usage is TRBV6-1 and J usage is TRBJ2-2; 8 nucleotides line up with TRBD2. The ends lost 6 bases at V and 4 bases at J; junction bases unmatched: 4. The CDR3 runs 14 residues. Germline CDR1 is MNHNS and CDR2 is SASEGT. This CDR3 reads CASRREDRTGELFF. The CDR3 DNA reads TGTGCCAGCAGGCGGGAGGACCGCACCGGGGAGCTGTTTTTT.

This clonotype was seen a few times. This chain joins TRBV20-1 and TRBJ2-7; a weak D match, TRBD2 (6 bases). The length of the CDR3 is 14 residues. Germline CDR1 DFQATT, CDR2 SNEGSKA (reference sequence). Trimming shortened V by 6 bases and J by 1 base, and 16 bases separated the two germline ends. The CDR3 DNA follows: TGCAGTGCCTATGGAGGGGCAGAATCCTACGAGCAGTACTTC. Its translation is CSAYGGAESYEQYF.

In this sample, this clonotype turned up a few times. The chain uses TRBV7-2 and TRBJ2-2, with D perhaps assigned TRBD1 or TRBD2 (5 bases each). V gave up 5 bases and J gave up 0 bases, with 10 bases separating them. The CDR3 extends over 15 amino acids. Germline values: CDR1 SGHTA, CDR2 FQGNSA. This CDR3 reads CASSTGTANTGELFF. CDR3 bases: TGTGCCAGCAGCACCGGGACGGCGAACACCGGGGAGCTGTTTTTT.

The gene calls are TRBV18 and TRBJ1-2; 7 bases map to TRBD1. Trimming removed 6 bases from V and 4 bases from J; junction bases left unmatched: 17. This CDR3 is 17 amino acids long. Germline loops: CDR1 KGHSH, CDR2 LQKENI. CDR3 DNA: TGTGCCAGCTCCCTACCAGGAGCAGGGGGATATGGCTATGGCTACACCTTC. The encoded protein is CASSLPGAGGYGYGYTF.

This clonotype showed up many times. Written as DNA, the CDR3 is TGTGCCAGCAGCAACAGGGTTCGGGGCACAGATACGCAGTATTTT. Encoded protein: CASSNRVRGTDTQYF. The chain has TRBV11-2 and TRBJ2-3, with TRBD1 as a possible D gene (6 bases). V lost 5 bases to trimming and J lost 1 base, with 13 bases between them. Germline values: CDR1 SGHAT, CDR2 FQNNGV. This CDR3 is 15 amino acids long.

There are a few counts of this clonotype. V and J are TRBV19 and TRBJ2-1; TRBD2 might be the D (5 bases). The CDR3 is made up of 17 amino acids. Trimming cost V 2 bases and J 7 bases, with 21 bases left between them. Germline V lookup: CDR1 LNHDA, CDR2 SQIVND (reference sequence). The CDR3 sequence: CASSIRAAGRVINEQFF. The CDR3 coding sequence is TGTGCCAGTAGTATACGAGCCGCGGGTAGGGTTATAAATGAGCAGTTCTTC. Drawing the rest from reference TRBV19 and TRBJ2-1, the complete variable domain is DGGITQSPKYLFRKEGQNVTLSCEQNLNHDAMYWYRQDPGQGLRLIYYSQIVNDFQKGDIAEGYSVSREKKESFPLTVTSAQKNPTAFYLCASSIRAAGRVINEQFFGPGTRLTVL.

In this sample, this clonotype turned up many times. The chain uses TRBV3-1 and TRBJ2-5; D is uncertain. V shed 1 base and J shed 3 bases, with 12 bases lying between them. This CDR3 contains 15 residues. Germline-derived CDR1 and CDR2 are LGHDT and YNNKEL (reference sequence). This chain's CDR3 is CASSQVGDVEETQYF. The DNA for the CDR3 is TGTGCCAGCAGCCAAGTAGGCGACGTGGAAGAGACCCAGTACTTC.

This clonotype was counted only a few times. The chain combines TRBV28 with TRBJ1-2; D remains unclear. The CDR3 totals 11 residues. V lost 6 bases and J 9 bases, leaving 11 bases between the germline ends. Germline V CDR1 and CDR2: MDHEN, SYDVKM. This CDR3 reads CASSPTGSYTF. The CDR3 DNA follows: TGTGCCAGCAGCCCCACCGGGAGCTACACCTTC.

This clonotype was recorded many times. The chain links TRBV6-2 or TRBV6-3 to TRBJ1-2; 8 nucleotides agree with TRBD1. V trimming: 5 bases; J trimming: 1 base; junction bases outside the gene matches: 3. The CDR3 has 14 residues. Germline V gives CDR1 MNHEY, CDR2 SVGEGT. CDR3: CASSRTGSNYGYTF. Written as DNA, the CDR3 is TGTGCCAGCAGTAGGACAGGGAGTAACTATGGCTACACCTTC.

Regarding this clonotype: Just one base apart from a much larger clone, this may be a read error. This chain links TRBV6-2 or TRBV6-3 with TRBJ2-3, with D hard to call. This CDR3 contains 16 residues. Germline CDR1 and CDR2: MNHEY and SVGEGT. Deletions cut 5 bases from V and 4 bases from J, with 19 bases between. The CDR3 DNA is TGTGCCAGCAGTCCATGGGTGGCGGAAAGGGCAGATACGCAGTATTTT. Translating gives CASSPWVAERADTQYF.

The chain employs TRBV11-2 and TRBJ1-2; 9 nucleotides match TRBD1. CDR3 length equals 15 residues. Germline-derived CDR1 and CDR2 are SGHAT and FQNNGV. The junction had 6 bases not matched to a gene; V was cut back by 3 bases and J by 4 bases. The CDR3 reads CASSFGQGLTYGYTF. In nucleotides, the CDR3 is TGTGCCAGCAGCTTCGGACAGGGGTTGACCTATGGCTACACCTTC.

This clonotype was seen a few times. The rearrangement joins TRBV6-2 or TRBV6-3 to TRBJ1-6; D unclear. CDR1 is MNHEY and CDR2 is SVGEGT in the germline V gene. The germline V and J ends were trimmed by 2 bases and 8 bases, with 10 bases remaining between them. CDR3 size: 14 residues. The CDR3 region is CASSYRHGDSPLHF. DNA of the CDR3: TGTGCCAGCAGTTACCGCCATGGGGATTCACCCCTCCACTTT.

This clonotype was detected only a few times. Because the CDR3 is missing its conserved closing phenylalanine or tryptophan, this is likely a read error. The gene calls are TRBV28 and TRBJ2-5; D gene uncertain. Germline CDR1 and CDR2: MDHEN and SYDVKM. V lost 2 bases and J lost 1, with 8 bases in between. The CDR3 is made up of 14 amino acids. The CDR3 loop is CASSLGPSQETQYS. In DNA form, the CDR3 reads TGTGCCAGCAGTTTAGGTCCTAGCCAAGAGACCCAGTACTCC.

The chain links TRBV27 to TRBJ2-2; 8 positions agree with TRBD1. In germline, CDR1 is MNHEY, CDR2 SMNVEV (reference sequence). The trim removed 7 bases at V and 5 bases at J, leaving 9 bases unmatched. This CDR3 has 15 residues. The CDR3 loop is CASKPHRGETGELFF. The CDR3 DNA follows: TGTGCCAGCAAACCCCACAGGGGGGAGACCGGGGAGCTGTTTTTT.

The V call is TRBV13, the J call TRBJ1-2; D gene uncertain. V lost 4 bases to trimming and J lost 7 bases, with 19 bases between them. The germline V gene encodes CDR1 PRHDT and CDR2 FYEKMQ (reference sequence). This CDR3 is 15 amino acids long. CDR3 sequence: CASSSNSGPQPGYTF. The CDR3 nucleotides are TGTGCCAGCAGCTCCAATTCCGGGCCCCAACCTGGCTACACCTTC.

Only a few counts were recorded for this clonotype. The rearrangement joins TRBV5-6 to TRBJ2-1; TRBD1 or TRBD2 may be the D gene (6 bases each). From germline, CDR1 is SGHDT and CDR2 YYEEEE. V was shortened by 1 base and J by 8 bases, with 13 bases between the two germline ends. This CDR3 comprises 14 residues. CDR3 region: CASSLFSGADEQFF. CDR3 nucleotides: TGTGCCAGCAGCTTGTTCTCGGGGGCGGATGAGCAGTTCTTC.

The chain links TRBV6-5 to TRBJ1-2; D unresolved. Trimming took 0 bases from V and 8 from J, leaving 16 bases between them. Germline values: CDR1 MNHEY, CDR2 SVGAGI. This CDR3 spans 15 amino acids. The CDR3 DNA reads TGTGCCAGCAGTTACTCGAGTGCTAGCCCTGGGGGCTACACCTTC. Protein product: CASSYSSASPGGYTF.

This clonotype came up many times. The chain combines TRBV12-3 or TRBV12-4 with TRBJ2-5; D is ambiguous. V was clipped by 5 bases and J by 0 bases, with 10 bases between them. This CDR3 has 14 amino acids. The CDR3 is CASSQGRYQETQYF. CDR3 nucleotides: TGTGCCAGCAGTCAAGGACGGTACCAAGAGACCCAGTACTTC.

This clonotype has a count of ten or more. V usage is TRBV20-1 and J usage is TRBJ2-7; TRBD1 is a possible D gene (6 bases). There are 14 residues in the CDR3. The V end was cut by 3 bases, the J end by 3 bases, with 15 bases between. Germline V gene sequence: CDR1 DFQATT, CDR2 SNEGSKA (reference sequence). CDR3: CSARGSRTVYEQYF. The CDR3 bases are TGCAGTGCTAGGGGATCCCGGACAGTCTACGAGCAGTACTTC.

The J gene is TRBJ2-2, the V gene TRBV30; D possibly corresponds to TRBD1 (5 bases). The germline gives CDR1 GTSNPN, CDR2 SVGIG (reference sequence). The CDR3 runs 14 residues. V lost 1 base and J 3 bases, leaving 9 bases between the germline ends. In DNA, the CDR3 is TGTGCCTGGAGTGCCCAGGGTTACACCGGGGAGCTGTTTTTT. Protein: CAWSAQGYTGELFF.

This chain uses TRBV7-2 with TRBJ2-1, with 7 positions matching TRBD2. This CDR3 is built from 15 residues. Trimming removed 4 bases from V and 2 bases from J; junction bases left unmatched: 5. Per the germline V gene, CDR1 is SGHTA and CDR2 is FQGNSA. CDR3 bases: TGTGCCAGCAGCTCGGCTAGCGGAGCCTACAATGAGCAGTTCTTC. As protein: CASSSASGAYNEQFF.

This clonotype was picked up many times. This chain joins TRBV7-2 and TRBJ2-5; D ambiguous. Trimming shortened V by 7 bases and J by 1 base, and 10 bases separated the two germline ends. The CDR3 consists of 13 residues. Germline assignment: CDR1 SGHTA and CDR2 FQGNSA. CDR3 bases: TGTGCCAGCAAGCTAGGTTCCCAAGAGACCCAGTACTTC. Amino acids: CASKLGSQETQYF. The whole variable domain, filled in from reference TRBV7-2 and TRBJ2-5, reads GAGVSQSPSNKVTEKGKDVELRCDPISGHTALYWYRQSLGQGLEFLIYFQGNSAPDKSGLPSDRFSAERTGGSVSTLTIQRTQQEDSAVYLCASKLGSQETQYFGPGTRLLVL.